The source of this T cell receptor (beta chain) is a study of blood T cell repertoires in COVID-19. CDR3 length: 15 amino acids. V was clipped by 5 bases and J by 1 base; unmatched bases: 8. Looked up from germline, CDR1 is SGHTA and CDR2 is FQGTGA. This table comes from immunoSEQ multiplex PCR, and its TCRdb copy is limited to in-frame clones, with some not included. The profile shows fewer than 300,000 clones, around 88% of them singletons. V gene TRBV7-3 combines with J gene TRBJ2-7, with 7 positions matching TRBD1. Sequences were obtained from peripheral blood. The receptor's source is a man younger than 45 with acute or convalescent COVID-19. This chain's CDR3 is CASSLTPGQSYEQYF. The CDR3 bases are TGTGCCAGCAGCCTGACCCCGGGACAGTCCTACGAGCAGTACTTC.